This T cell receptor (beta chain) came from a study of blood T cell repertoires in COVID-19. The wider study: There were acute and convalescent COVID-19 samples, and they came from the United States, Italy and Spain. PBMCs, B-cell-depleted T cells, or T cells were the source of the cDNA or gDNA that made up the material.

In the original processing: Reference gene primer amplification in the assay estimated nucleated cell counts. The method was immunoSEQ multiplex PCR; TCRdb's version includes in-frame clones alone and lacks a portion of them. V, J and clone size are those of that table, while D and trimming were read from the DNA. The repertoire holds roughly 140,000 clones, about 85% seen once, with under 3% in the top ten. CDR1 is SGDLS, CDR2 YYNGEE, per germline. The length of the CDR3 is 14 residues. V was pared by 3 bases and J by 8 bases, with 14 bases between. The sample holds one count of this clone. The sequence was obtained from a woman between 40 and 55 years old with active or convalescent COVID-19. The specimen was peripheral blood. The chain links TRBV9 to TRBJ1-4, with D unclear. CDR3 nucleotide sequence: TGTGCCAGCAGCGCTGCCACCGGTTCCGAAAAACTGTTTTTT. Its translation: CASSAATGSEKLFF.